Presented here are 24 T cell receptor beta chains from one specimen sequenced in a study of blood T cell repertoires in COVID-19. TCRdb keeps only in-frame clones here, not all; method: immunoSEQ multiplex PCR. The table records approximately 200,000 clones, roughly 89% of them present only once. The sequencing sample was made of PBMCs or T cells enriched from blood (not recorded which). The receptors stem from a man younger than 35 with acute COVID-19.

CDR3 DNA sequence: TGTGCCAGTAGTAATAGCGGGAGCTCCGGATACGAGCAGTACTTC. Encoded protein: CASSNSGSSGYEQYF. The rearrangement uses TRBV19 and TRBJ2-7; TRBD2 matches at 9 bases. CDR3 size: 15 residues. Germline V lookup: CDR1 LNHDA, CDR2 SQIVND (reference sequence). J lost 4 bases, V lost 4 bases, and 8 bases had no gene match.

The DNA of the CDR3 is TGCGCCAGCAGCCAAGTCCCTGGGAGTGGTGGTGGCTACACCTTC. This codes for CASSQVPGSGGGYTF. The V and J genes are TRBV4-1 and TRBJ1-2; D ambiguous. Trimming shortened V by 1 base and J by 7 bases, and 16 bases separated the two germline ends. The CDR3 loop spans 15 amino acids. Germline assignment: CDR1 MGHRA and CDR2 YSYEKL.

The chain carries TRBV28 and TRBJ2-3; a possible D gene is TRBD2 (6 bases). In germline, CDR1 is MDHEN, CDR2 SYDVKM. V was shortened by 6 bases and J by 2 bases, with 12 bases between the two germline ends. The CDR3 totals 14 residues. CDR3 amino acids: CASSLGGPTDTQYF. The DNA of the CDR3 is TGTGCCAGCAGCTTAGGAGGGCCCACAGATACGCAGTATTTT.

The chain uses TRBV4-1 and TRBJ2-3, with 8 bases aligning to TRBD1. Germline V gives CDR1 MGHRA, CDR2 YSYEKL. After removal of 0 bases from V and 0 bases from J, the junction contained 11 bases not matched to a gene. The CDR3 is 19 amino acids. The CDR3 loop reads CASSQEEKGTGGSTDTQYF. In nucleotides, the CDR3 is TGCGCCAGCAGCCAAGAGGAAAAGGGAACAGGGGGGAGCACAGATACGCAGTATTTT.

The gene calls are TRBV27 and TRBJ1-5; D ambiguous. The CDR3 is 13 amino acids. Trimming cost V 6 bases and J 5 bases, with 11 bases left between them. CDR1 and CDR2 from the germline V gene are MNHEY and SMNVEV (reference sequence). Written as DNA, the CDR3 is TGTGCCAGCAGGCTTTCTACGGATCAGCCCCAGCATTTT. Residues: CASRLSTDQPQHF.

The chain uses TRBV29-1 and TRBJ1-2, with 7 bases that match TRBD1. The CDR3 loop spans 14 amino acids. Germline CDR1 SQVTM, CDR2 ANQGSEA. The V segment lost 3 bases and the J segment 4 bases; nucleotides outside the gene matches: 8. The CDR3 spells CSVDAGTAAYGYTF. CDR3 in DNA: TGCAGCGTTGATGCCGGGACAGCCGCCTATGGCTACACCTTC.

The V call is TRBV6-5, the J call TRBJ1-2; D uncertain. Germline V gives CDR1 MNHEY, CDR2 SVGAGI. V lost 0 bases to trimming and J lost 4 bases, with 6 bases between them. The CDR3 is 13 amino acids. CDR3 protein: CASSYSGSYGYTF. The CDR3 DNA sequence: TGTGCCAGCAGTTACTCGGGGAGCTATGGCTACACCTTC.

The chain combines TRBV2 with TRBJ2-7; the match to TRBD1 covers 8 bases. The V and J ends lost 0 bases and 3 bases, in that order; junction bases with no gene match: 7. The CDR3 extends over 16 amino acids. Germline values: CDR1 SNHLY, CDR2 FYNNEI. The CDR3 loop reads CASSEALGTGNYEQYF. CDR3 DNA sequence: TGTGCCAGCAGTGAAGCATTAGGGACAGGCAACTACGAGCAGTACTTC.

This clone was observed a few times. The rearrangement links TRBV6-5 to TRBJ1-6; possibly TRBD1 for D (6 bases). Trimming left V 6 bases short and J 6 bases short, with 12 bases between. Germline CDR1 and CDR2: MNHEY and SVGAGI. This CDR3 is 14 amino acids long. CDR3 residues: CASRQGRINSPLHF. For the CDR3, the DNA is TGTGCCAGCAGACAGGGACGCATTAATTCACCCCTCCACTTT.

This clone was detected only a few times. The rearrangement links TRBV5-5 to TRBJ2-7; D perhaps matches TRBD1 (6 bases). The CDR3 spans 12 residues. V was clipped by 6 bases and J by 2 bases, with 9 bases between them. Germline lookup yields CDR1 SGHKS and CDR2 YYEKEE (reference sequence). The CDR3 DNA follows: TGTGCCAGCATCGGACAGACCTACGAGCAGTACTTC. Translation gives CASIGQTYEQYF.

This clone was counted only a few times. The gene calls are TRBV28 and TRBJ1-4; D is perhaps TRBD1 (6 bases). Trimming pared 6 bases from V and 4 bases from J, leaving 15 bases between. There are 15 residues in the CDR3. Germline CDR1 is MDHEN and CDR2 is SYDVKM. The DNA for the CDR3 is TGTGCCAGCAGGGGGGGGGCAGTCCTTAATGAAAAACTGTTTTTT. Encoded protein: CASRGGAVLNEKLFF. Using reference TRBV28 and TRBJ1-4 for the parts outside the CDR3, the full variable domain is DVKVTQSSRYLVKRTGEKVFLECVQDMDHENMFWYRQDPGLGLRLIYFSYDVKMKEKGDIPEGYSVSREKKERFSLILESASTNQTSMYLCASRGGAVLNEKLFFGSGTQLSVL.

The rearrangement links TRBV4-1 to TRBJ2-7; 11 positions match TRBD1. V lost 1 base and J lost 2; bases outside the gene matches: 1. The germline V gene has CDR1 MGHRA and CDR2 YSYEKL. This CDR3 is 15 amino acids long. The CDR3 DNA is TGCGCCAGCAGCCAAGGGGACAGGGGGGCCTACGAGCAGTACTTC. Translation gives CASSQGDRGAYEQYF.

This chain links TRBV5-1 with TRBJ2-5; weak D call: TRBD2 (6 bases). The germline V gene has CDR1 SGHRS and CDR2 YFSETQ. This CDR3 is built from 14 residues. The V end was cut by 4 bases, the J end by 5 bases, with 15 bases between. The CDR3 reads CASSPVASDETQYF. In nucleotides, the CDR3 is TGCGCCAGCAGCCCGGTGGCTAGCGATGAGACCCAGTACTTC.

CDR3 region: CAWSSDWNTEAFF. For the CDR3, the DNA is TGTGCCTGGAGTTCAGACTGGAACACTGAAGCTTTCTTT. The chain has TRBV30 and TRBJ1-1; the D is unclear. There are 13 residues in the CDR3. Germline lookup yields CDR1 GTSNPN and CDR2 SVGIG (reference sequence). V was pared by 2 bases and J by 1 base, with 8 bases between.

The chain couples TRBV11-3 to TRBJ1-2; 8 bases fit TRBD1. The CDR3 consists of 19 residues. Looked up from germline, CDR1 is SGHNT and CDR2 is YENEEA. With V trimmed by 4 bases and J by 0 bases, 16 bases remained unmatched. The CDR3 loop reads CASSYQPWGTGDSNYGYTF. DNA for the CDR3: TGTGCCAGCAGCTACCAACCATGGGGGACAGGTGATTCTAACTATGGCTACACCTTC.

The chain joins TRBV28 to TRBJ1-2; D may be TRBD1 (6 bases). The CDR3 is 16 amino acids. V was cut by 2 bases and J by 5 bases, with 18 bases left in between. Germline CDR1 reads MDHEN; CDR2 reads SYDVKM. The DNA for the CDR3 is TGTGCCAGCAGTTTAGAGGGGGGGACATGGGTATATGGCTACACCTTC. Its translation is CASSLEGGTWVYGYTF.

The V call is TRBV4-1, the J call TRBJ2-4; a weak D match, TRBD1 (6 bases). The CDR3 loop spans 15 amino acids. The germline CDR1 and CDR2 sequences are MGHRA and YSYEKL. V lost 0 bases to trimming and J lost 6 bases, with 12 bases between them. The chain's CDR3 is CASSQDRDIGNIQYF. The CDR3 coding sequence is TGCGCCAGCAGCCAAGATCGGGACATAGGAAACATTCAGTACTTC.

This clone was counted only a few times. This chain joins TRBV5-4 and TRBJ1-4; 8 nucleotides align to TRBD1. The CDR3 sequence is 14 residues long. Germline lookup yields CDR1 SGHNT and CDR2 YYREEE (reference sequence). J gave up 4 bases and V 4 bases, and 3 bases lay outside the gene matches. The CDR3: CASSPGQVNEKLFF. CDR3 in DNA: TGTGCCAGCAGCCCGGGACAGGTTAATGAAAAACTGTTTTTT.

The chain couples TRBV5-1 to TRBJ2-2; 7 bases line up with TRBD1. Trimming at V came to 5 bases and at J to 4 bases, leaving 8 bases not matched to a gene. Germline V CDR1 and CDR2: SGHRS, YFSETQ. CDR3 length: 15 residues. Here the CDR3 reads CASRQDTGVTGELFF. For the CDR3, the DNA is TGCGCCAGCAGGCAAGACACAGGGGTCACCGGGGAGCTGTTTTTT.

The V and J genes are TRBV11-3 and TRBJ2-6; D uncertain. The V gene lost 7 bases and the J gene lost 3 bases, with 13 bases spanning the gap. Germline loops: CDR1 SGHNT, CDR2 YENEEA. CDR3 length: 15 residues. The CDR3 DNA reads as TGTGCCAGCACCTCCAGACTGGTTGGGGCCAACGTCCTGACTTTC. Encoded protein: CASTSRLVGANVLTF.

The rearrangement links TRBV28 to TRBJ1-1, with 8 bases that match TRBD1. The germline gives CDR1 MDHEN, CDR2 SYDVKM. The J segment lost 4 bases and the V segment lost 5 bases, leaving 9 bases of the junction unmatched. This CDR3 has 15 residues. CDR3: CASSLAGQGSTEAFF. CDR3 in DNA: TGTGCCAGCAGTCTCGCTGGACAGGGCAGCACTGAAGCTTTCTTT. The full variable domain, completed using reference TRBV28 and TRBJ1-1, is DVKVTQSSRYLVKRTGEKVFLECVQDMDHENMFWYRQDPGLGLRLIYFSYDVKMKEKGDIPEGYSVSREKKERFSLILESASTNQTSMYLCASSLAGQGSTEAFFGQGTRLTVV.

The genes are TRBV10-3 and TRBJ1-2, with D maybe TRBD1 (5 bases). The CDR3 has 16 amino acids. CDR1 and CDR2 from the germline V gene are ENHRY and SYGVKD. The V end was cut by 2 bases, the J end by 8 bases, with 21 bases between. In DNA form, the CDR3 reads TGTGCCATCAGTGAGCAACGGTCGACGGCCGGGGGAGGCTACACCTTC. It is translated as CAISEQRSTAGGGYTF.

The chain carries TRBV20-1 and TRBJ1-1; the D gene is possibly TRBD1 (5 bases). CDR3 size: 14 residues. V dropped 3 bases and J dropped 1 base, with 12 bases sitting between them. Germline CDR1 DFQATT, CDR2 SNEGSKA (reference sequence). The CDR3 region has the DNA TGCAGTGCTAGTACAGGACCGTCGAACACTGAAGCTTTCTTT. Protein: CSASTGPSNTEAFF.

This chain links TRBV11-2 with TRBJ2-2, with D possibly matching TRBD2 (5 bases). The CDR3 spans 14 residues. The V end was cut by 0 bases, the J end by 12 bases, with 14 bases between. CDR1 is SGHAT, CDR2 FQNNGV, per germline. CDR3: CASSLEGLPRKLFF. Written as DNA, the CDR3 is TGTGCCAGCAGCTTAGAAGGACTGCCTCGGAAGCTGTTTTTT.